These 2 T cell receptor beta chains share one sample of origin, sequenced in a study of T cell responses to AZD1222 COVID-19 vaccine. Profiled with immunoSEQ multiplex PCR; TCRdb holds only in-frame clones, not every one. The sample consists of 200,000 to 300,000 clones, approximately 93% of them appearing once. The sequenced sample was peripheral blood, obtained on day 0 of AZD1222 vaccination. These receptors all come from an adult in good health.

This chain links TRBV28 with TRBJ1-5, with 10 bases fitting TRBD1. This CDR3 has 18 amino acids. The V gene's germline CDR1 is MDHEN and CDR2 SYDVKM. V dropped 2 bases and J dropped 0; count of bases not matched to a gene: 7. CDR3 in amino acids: CASSLRTGGTISNQPQHF. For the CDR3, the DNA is TGTGCCAGCAGTTTACGGACAGGGGGAACCATTAGCAATCAGCCCCAGCATTTT.

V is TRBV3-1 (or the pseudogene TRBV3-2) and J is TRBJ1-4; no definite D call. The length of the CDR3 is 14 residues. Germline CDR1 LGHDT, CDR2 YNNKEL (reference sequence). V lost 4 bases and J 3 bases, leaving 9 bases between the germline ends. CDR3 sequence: CASSPTAANEKLFF. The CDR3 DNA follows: TGTGCCAGCAGCCCCACCGCGGCTAATGAAAAACTGTTTTTT.